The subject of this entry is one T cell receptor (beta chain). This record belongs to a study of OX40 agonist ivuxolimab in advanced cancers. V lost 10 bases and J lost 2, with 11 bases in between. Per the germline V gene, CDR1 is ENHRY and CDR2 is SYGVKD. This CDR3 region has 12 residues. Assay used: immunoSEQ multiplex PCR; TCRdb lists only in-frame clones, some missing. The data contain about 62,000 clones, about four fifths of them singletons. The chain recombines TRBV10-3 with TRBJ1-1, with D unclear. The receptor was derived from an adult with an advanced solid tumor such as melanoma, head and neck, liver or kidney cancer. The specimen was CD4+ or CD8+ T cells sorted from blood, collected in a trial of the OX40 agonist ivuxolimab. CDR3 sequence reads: CATTGLNTEAFF. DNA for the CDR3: TGTGCCACTACCGGGCTTAACACTGAAGCTTTCTTT.